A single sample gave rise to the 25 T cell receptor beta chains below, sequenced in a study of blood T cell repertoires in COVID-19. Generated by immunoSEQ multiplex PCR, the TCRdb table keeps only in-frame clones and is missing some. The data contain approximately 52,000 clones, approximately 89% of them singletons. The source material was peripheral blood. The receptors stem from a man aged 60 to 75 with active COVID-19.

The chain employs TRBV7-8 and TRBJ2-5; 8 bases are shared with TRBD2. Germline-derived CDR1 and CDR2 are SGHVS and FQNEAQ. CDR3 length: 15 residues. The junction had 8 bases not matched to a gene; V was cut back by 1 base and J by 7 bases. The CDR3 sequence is CASSLEAGAARTQYF. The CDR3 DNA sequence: TGTGCCAGCAGCTTAGAAGCGGGAGCCGCGCGGACCCAGTACTTC.

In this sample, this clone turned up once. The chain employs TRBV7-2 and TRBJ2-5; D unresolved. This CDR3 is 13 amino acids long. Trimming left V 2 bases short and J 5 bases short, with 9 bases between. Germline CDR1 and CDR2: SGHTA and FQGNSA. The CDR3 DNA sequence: TGTGCCAGCAGCTTATCTCAGAGGGAGACCCAGTACTTC. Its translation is CASSLSQRETQYF.

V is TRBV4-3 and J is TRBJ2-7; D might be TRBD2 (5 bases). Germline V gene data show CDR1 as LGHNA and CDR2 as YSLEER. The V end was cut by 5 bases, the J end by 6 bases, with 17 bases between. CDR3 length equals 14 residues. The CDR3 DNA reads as TGCGCCAGCAGCTACAGCCTAAGTGAGGGCGAGCAGTACTTC. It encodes CASSYSLSEGEQYF.

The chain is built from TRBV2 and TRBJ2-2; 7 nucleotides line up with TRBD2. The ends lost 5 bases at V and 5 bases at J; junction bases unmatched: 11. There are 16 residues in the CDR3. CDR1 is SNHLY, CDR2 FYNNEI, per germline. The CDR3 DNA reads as TGTGCCAGCAGTTCTTCTCCGGGACTACTTACCGGGGAGCTGTTTTTT. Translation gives CASSSSPGLLTGELFF.

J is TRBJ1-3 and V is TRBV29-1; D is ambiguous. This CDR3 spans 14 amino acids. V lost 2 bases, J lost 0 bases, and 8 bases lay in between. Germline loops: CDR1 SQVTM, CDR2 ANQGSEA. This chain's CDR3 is CSVELGGSGNTIYF. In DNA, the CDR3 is TGCAGCGTTGAACTTGGAGGCTCTGGAAACACCATATATTTT.

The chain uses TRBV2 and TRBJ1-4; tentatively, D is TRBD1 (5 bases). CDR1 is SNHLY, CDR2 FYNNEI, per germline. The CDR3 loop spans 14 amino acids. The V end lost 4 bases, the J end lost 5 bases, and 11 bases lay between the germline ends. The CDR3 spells CASSGQGTNEKLFF. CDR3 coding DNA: TGTGCCAGCAGTGGGCAGGGCACGAATGAAAAACTGTTTTTT.

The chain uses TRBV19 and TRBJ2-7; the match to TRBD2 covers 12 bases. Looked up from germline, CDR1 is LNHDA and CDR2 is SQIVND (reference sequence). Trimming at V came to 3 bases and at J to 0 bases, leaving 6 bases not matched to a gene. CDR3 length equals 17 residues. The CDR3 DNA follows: TGTGCCAGTAGTATCTCGCTAGCGGGAGGGATCTCCTACGAGCAGTACTTC. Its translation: CASSISLAGGISYEQYF. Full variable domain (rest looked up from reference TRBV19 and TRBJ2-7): DGGITQSPKYLFRKEGQNVTLSCEQNLNHDAMYWYRQDPGQGLRLIYYSQIVNDFQKGDIAEGYSVSREKKESFPLTVTSAQKNPTAFYLCASSISLAGGISYEQYFGPGTRLTVT.

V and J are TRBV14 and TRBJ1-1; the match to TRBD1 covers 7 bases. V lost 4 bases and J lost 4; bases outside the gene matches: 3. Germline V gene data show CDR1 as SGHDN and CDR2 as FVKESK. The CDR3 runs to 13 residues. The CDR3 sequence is CASSLGQLTEAFF. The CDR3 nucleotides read TGTGCCAGCAGCCTGGGACAGCTCACTGAAGCTTTCTTT.

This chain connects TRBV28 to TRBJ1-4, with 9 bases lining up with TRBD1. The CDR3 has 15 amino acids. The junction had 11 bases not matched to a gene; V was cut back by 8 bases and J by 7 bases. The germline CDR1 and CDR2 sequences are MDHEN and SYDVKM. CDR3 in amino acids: CASEGSGTGPEKLFF. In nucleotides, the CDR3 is TGTGCCAGCGAGGGATCCGGGACAGGGCCTGAAAAACTGTTTTTT.

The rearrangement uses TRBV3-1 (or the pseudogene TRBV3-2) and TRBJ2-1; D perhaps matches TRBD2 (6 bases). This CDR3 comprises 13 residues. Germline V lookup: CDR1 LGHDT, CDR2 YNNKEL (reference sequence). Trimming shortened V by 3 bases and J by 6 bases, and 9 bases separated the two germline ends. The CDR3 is CASSQGGGNEQFF. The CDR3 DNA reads TGTGCCAGCAGCCAGGGGGGTGGCAATGAGCAGTTCTTC.

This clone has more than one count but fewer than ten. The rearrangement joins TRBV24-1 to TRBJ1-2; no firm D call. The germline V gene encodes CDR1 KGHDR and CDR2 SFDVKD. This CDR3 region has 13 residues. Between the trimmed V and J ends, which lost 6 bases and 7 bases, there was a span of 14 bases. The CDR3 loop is CATSPRGSSGYTF. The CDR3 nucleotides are TGTGCCACCAGTCCCAGAGGGAGTAGTGGCTACACCTTC.

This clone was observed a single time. The CDR3 reads CASSRTSPPYNEQFF. DNA for the CDR3: TGTGCCAGTAGCCGGACTAGTCCGCCTTACAATGAGCAGTTCTTC. The chain uses TRBV19 and TRBJ2-1; 7 positions match TRBD2. The germline CDR1 and CDR2 sequences are LNHDA and SQIVND (reference sequence). Trimming at V came to 6 bases and at J to 4 bases, leaving 9 bases not matched to a gene. The CDR3 is made up of 15 amino acids. The full variable domain, its missing parts supplied by reference TRBV19 and TRBJ2-1, is DGGITQSPKYLFRKEGQNVTLSCEQNLNHDAMYWYRQDPGQGLRLIYYSQIVNDFQKGDIAEGYSVSREKKESFPLTVTSAQKNPTAFYLCASSRTSPPYNEQFFGPGTRLTVL.

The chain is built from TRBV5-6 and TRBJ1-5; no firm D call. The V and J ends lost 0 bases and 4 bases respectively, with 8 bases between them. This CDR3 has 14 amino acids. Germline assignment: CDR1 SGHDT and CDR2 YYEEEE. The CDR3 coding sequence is TGTGCCAGCAGCTTGGGGCAGATTAATCAGCCCCAGCATTTT. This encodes CASSLGQINQPQHF.

The CDR3 sequence: CSVLDRVGDNYGYTF. In DNA form, the CDR3 reads TGCAGCGTACTAGACAGGGTAGGGGACAACTATGGCTACACCTTC. The chain employs TRBV29-1 and TRBJ1-2; 7 bases line up with TRBD1. Trimming cost V 6 bases and J 2 bases; bases outside gene matches: 12. Germline V gene data show CDR1 as SQVTM and CDR2 as ANQGSEA. This CDR3 has 15 amino acids.

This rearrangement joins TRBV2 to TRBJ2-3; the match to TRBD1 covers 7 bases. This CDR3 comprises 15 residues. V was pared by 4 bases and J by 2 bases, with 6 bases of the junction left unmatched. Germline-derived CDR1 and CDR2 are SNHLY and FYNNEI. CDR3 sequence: CASSVGTDLTDTQYF. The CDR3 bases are TGTGCCAGCAGTGTCGGGACAGACCTCACAGATACGCAGTATTTT.

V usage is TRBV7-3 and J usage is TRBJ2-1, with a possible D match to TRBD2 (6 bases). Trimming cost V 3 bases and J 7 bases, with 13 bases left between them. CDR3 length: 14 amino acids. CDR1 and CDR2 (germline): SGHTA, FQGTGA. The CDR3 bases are TGTGCCAGCAGCTTGGGTTGGGCGGGGAATGAGCAGTTCTTC. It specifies CASSLGWAGNEQFF.

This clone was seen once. Written as DNA, the CDR3 is TGCGCCAGCAGCCAAGGGGGACTAGCGGGAGGTTCCGGGGAGCTGTTTTTT. Translation: CASSQGGLAGGSGELFF. The chain couples TRBV4-3 to TRBJ2-2; 15 positions match TRBD2. Germline CDR1 is LGHNA and CDR2 is YSLEER. The CDR3 has 17 amino acids. V trimming: 1 base; J trimming: 6 bases; junction bases outside the gene matches: 3.

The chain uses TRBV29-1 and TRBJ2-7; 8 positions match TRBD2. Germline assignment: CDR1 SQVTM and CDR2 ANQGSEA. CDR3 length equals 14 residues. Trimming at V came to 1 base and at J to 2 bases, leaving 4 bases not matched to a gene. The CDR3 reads CSVEVSGTAYEQYF. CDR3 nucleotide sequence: TGCAGCGTTGAAGTTAGCGGGACCGCCTACGAGCAGTACTTC.

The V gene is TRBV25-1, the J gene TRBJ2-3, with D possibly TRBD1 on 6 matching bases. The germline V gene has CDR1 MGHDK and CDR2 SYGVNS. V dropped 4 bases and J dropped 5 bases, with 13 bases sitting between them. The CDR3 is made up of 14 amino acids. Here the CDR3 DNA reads TGTGCCAGCAGTGTGGGACATAGTCAAGATACGCAGTATTTT. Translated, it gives CASSVGHSQDTQYF.

The CDR3 DNA reads TGTGCCAGCAGCCAAGGTCTAGCGGGCTACGAGCAGTACTTC. Its translation: CASSQGLAGYEQYF. The chain combines TRBV3-1 (or the pseudogene TRBV3-2) with TRBJ2-7, with 8 bases aligning to TRBD2. The CDR3 runs 14 residues. V lost 1 base and J lost 3; bases outside the gene matches: 2. In germline, CDR1 is LGHDT, CDR2 YNNKEL (reference sequence).

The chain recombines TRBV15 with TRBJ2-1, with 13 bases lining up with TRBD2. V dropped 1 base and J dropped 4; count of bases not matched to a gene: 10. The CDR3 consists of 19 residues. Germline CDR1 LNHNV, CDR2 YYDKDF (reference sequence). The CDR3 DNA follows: TGTGCCACCAGCAGAGTAAACTTCTTGGGACTAGCGGGGTACAATGAGCAGTTCTTC. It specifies CATSRVNFLGLAGYNEQFF.

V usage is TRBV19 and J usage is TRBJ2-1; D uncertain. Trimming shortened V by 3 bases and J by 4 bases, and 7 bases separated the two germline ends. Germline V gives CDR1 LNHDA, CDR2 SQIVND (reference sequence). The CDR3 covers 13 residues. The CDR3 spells CASSIGVYNEQFF. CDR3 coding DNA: TGTGCCAGTAGTATCGGAGTTTACAATGAGCAGTTCTTC.

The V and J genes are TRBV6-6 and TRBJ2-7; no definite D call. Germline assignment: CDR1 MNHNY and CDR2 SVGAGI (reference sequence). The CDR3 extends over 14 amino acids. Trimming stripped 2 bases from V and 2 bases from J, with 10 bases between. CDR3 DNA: TGTGCCAGCAGTTACGGCGGCGTCGCCTACGAGCAGTACTTC. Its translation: CASSYGGVAYEQYF.

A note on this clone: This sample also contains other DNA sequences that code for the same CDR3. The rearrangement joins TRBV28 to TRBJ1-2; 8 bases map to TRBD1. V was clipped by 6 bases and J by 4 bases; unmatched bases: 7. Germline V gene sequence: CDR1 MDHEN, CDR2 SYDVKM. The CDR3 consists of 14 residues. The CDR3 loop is CASSSGTGGYGYTF. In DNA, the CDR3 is TGTGCCAGCAGCTCCGGGACAGGTGGCTATGGCTACACCTTC.

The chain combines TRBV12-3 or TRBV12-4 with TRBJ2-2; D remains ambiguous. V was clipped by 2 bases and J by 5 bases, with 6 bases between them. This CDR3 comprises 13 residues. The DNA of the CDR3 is TGTGCCAGCAGTTTATTCGTGACCGGGGAGCTGTTTTTT. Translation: CASSLFVTGELFF.